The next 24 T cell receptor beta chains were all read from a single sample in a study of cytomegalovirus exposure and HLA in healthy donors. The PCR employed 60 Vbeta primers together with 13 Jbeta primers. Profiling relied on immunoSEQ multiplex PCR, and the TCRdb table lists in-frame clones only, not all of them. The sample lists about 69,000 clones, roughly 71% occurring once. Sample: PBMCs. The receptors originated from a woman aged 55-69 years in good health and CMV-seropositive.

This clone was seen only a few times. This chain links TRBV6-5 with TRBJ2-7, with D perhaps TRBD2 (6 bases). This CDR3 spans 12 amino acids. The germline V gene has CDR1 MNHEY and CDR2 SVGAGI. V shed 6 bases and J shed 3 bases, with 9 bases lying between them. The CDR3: CASRGGVYEQYF. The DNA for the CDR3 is TGTGCCAGCAGGGGCGGGGTCTACGAGCAGTACTTC.

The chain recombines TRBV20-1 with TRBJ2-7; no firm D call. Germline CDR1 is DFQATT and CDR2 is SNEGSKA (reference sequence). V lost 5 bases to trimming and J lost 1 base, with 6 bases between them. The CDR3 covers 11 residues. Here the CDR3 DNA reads TGCAGTGCTCAGTCATCCTACGAGCAGTACTTC. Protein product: CSAQSSYEQYF.

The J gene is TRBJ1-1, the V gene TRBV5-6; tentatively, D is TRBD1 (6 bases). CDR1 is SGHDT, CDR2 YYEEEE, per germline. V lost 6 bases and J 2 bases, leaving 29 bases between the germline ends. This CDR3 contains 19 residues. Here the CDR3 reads CASTPAGGTPVAQNTEAFF. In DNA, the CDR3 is TGTGCCAGCACCCCCGCCGGGGGGACACCCGTCGCACAAAACACTGAAGCTTTCTTT.

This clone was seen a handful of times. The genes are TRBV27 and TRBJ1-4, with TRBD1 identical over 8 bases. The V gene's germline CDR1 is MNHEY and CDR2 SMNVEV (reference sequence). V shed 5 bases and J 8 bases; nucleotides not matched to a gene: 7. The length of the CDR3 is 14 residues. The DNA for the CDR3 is TGTGCCAGCAGTCTGACAGGGGTAGGAGAAAAACTGTTTTTT. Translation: CASSLTGVGEKLFF.

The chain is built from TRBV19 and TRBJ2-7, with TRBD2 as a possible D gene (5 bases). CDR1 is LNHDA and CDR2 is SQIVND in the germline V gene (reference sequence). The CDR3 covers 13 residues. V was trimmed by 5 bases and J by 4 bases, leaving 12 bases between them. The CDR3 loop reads CASSVASRYEQYF. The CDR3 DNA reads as TGTGCCAGTAGTGTCGCTAGCCGGTACGAGCAGTACTTC. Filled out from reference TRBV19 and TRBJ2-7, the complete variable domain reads DGGITQSPKYLFRKEGQNVTLSCEQNLNHDAMYWYRQDPGQGLRLIYYSQIVNDFQKGDIAEGYSVSREKKESFPLTVTSAQKNPTAFYLCASSVASRYEQYFGPGTRLTVT.

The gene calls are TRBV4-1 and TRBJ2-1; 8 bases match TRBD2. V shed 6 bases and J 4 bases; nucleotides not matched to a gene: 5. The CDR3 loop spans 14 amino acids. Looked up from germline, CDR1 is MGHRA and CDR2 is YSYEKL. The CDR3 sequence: CASRALAEYNEQFF. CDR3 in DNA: TGCGCCAGCAGGGCACTAGCGGAATACAATGAGCAGTTCTTC.

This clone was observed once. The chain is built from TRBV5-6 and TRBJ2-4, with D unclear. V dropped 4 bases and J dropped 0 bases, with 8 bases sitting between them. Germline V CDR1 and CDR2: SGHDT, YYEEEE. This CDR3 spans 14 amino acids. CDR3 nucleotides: TGTGCCAGCAGCATCAAATTAGCCAAAAACATTCAGTACTTC. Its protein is CASSIKLAKNIQYF.

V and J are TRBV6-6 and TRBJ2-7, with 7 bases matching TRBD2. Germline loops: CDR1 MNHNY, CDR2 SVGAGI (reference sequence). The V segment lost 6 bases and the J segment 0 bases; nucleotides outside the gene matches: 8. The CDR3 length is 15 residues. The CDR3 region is CASRSGGHSSYEQYF. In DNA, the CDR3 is TGTGCCAGCAGGTCGGGGGGTCACAGCTCCTACGAGCAGTACTTC.

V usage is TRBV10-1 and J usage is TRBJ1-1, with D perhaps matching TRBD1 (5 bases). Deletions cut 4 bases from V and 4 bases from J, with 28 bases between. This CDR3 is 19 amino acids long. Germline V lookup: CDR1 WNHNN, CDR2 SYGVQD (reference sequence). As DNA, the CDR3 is TGCGCCAGCAGTGTCGTCACATTAAGGGGCGCGGGGGGTTGCACTGAAGCTTTCTTT. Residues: CASSVVTLRGAGGCTEAFF.

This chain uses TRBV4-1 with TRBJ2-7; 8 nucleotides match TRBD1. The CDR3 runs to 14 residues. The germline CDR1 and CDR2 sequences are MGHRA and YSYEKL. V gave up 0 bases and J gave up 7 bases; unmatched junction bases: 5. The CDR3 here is CASSQEQGVGEQYF. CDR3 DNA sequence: TGCGCCAGCAGCCAAGAACAGGGGGTGGGGGAGCAGTACTTC.

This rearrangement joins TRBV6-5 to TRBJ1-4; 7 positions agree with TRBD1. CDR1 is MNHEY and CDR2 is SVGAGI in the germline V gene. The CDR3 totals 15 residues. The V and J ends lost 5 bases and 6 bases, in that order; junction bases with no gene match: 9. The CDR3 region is CASSLQGRWDEKLFF. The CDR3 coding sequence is TGTGCCAGCAGTCTACAGGGGCGGTGGGATGAAAAACTGTTTTTT.

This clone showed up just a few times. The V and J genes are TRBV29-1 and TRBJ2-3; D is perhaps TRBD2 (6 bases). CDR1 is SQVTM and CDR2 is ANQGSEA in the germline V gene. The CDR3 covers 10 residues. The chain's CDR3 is CTGGEDTQYF. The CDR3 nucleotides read TGCACCGGCGGGGAAGATACGCAGTATTTT.

CDR3 sequence: CASSLGTSGSRETQYF. CDR3 bases: TGCGCCAGCAGCTTAGGGACTAGCGGGAGTCGGGAGACCCAGTACTTC. This chain links TRBV4-1 with TRBJ2-5; 14 bases align to TRBD2. Germline V lookup: CDR1 MGHRA, CDR2 YSYEKL. V dropped 5 bases and J dropped 5; count of bases not matched to a gene: 7. The length of the CDR3 is 16 residues.

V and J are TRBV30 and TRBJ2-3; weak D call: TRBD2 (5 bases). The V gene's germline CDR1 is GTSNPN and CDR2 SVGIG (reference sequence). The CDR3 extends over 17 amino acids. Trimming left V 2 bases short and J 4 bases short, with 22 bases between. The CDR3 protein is CAWSPTTPGIFADTQYF. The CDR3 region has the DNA TGTGCCTGGAGTCCTACCACCCCGGGGATTTTTGCAGATACGCAGTATTTT. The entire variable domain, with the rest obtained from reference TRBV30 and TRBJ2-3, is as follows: SQTIHQWPATLVQPVGSPLSLECTVEGTSNPNLYWYRQAAGRGLQLLFYSVGIGQISSEVPQNLSASRPQDRQFILSSKKLLLSDSGFYLCAWSPTTPGIFADTQYFGPGTRLTVL.

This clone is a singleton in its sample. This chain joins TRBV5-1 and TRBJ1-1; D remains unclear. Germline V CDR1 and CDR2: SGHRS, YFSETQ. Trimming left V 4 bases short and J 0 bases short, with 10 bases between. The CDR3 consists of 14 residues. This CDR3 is CASSNGLMNTEAFF. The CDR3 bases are TGCGCCAGCAGCAATGGACTGATGAACACTGAAGCTTTCTTT.

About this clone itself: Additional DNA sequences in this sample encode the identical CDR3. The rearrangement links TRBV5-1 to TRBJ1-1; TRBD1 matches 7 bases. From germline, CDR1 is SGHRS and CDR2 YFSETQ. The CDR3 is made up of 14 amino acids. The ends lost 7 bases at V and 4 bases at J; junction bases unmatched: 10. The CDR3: CASHRDRVVTEAFF. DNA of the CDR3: TGCGCCAGCCACCGGGACAGAGTCGTCACTGAAGCTTTCTTT.

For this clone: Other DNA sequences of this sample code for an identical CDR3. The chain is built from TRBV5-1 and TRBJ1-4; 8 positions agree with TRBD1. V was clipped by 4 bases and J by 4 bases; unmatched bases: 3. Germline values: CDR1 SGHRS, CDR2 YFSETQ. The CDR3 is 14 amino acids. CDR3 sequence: CASSLGQGNEKLFF. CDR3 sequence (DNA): TGCGCCAGCAGCCTAGGACAGGGTAATGAAAAACTGTTTTTT.

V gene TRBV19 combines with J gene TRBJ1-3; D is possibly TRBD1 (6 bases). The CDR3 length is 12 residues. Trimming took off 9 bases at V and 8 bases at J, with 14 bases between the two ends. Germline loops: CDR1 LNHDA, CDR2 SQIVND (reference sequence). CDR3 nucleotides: TGTGCCAGCGCCACAAGACAGGACACCATATATTTT. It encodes CASATRQDTIYF.

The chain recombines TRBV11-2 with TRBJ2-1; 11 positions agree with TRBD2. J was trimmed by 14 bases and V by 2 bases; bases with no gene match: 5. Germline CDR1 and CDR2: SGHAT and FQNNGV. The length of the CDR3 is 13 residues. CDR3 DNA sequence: TGTGCCAGCAGCTTAACTAGCGGGGGAGCGGAGTTCTTC. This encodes CASSLTSGGAEFF.

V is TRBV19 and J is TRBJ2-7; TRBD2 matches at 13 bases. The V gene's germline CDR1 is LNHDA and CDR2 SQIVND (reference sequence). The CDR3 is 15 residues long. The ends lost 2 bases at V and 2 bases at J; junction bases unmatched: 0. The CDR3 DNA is TGTGCCAGTAGTATAACTAGCGGGAGGGCCTACGAGCAGTACTTC. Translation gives CASSITSGRAYEQYF.

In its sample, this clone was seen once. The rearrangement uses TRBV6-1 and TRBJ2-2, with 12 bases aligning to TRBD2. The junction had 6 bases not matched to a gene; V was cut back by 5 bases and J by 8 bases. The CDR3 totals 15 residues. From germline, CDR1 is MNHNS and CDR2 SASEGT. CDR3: CASSTLAGGVGELFF. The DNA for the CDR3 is TGTGCCAGCAGTACCCTAGCGGGAGGGGTGGGGGAGCTGTTTTTT.

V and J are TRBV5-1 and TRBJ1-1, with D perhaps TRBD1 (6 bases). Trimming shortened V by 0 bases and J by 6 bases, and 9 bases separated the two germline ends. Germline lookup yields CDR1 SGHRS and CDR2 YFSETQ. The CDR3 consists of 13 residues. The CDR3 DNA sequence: TGCGCCAGCAGCTTGGGGGGGCTCTCTGAAGCTTTCTTT. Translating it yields CASSLGGLSEAFF.

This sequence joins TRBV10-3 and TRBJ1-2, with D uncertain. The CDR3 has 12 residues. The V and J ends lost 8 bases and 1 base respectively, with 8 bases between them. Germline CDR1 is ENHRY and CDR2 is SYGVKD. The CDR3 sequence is CAILQDNYGYTF. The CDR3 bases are TGTGCCATCCTTCAGGATAACTATGGCTACACCTTC.

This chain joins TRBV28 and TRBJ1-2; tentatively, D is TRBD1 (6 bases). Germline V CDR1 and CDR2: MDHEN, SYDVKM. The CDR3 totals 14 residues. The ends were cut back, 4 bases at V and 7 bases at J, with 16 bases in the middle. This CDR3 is CASSSPPGQFGYTF. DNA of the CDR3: TGTGCCAGCAGTTCCCCTCCGGGACAATTTGGCTACACCTTC.